The clone carrying this T cell receptor (beta chain) was picked up many times. After constant-region reverse-primer amplification, full-length variable regions underwent semi-nested PCR with Nested Universal Primer A. MiXCR, applied by TCRdb to the 5' RACE reads, yields one record per CDR3 protein. The table records nearly 40,000 distinct CDR3 sequences, about 20% of them present only once. Purified naive CD4+ T cells were depleted of CD25+ Tregs. The CDR3 runs 14 residues. The germline gives CDR1 MNHEY, CDR2 SVGAGI. V was shortened by 4 bases and J by 12 bases, with 21 bases between the two germline ends.

The TCR was taken from a female donor with breast cancer. V and J are TRBV6-5 and TRBJ1-1; a weak D match, TRBD1 (6 bases). The sample taken for sequencing was naive CD4+ T cells sorted from a lymph node. Subset denoted: naive CD4+ T cells, CD4+CD45RA+CD25-. The CDR3, as DNA: TGTGCCAGCAGTTCCCGCCAGGGCCCAGGGGTATCTTTCTTT. This encodes CASSSRQGPGVSFF.